There are many counts of the clone carrying this T cell receptor beta chain. The entry originates in a study of neurological immune-mediated disorders. The authors produced cDNA by 5'RACE using 10-nucleotide random UMIs. Per sequencing run, 15-18 subjects together gave over 160 million TCR-beta sequences. TCRdb reprocessed the 5' RACE reads via MiXCR and lists one record per CDR3 protein. Here the sample spans about 14,000 distinct CDR3 sequences, approximately 13% being singletons. This CDR3 is built from 15 residues. The ends were cut back, 6 bases at V and 7 bases at J, with 19 bases in the middle. The V gene's germline CDR1 is SEHNR and CDR2 FQNEAQ (reference sequence).

This clonotype was sampled from a female donor with HTLV-1-associated myelopathy (HAM/TSP). The chain joins TRBV7-9 to TRBJ2-1; D is possibly TRBD1 (6 bases). Sequencing used CD8+ T cells from blood. The CDR3 sequence: CASSIKLRTVNEQFF. Here the CDR3 DNA reads TGTGCCAGCAGTATTAAACTTAGGACAGTGAATGAGCAGTTCTTC.